These T cell receptor beta chains were read from a single sample in a study of T cells after yellow fever vaccination. TCRdb re-called the 5' RACE reads through MiXCR, storing one row per CDR3 protein. The sample comprises more than 95,000 distinct CDR3 sequences, 7.4% of which are singletons, and 2% to 3% rests with the top ten. The source was CD4+ T cells sorted from PBMCs, collected 10 days after the first yellow fever vaccination. The receptors originated from a man younger than 35 who received the YFV17D yellow fever vaccine. CDR3s include the opening cysteine and the closing phenylalanine or tryptophan. D genes are given only for firm matches. Clone size, where shown, is once, few, many, or a class for clones that have expanded.

DNA	CDR3	V	J	size	D
TGTGCCAGCATCCCGACCGGGGAGCTGTTTTTT	CASIPTGELFF	TRBV7-2	TRBJ2-2	many	NA
TGTGCCAGCCAGTTCCGCCTGAGTCAGCCCCAGCATTTT	CASQFRLSQPQHF	TRBV12-3/TRBV12-4	TRBJ1-5	many	NA
TGTGCCAGCAGCCCACCCCAGCGGGGGGGTATTGAGCAGTTCTTC	CASSPPQRGGIEQFF	TRBV7-2	TRBJ2-1	NA	TRBD2
TGTGCCAGCAGAAGGAGGTCGTTGGGTCGGATCCAGCCCCAGCATTTT	CASRRRSLGRIQPQHF	TRBV28	TRBJ1-5	many	NA
TGTGCCAGCAGCTTAGAAGGTAGCTCGGCCTACGAGCAGTACTTC	CASSLEGSSAYEQYF	TRBV7-8	TRBJ2-7	NA	NA
TGTGCCAGCAGCCAAGTTTTGGCGACAGATACGCAGTATTTT	CASSQVLATDTQYF	TRBV3-1	TRBJ2-3	many	NA
TGTGCCAGCAGCTTGACCCTAGCTGACATTCAGTACTTC	CASSLTLADIQYF	TRBV11-2	TRBJ2-4	NA	NA
TGTGCCAGTAGTTCCGACAGGGGCTTAACGAAAGGCTACACCTTC	CASSSDRGLTKGYTF	TRBV19	TRBJ1-2	NA	TRBD1
TGCGCCAGCAGCTTGGACAGGATCACAGATACGCAGTATTTT	CASSLDRITDTQYF	TRBV5-1	TRBJ2-3	many	NA
TGTGCCAGCAGCTTAGGGGTGGGGGGTATAGTGGTCGGCAATCAGCCCCAGCATTTT	CASSLGVGGIVVGNQPQHF	TRBV11-2	TRBJ1-5	NA	NA
TGTGCCAGCAAAGGACAGGCAACTAATGAAAAACTGTTTTTT	CASKGQATNEKLFF	TRBV6-1	TRBJ1-4	many	TRBD1
TGCAGTGCTAGAGGACTAGCGGGGGGCATCTCCTACAATGAGCAGTTCTTC	CSARGLAGGISYNEQFF	TRBV20-1	TRBJ2-1	many	TRBD2
TGCGCCAGCAGCCCCCGAGGCCACCAAGAGACCCAGTACTTC	CASSPRGHQETQYF	TRBV4-1	TRBJ2-5	many	NA
TGTGCCAGCAGTCCCTCACGGAATCAGCCCCAGCATTTT	CASSPSRNQPQHF	TRBV27	TRBJ1-5	many	NA
TGTGCCAGCTCTTCGACCCGGTACAATGAGCAGTTCTTC	CASSSTRYNEQFF	TRBV18	TRBJ2-1	many	NA
TGTGCCAGCAGCCAAGCCCTGGCGGGCACAGATACGCAGTATTTT	CASSQALAGTDTQYF	TRBV4-2	TRBJ2-3	many	NA
TGCAGCGTTGAAGGGGGCCCCACAGATACGCAGTATTTT	CSVEGGPTDTQYF	TRBV29-1	TRBJ2-3	many	NA
TGTGCCATCACCTCTAGCTTGGGCAATGAGCAGTTCTTC	CAITSSLGNEQFF	TRBV10-3	TRBJ2-1	NA	NA
TGTGCCAGCAGTTTAGGGGCGGGGTTGGATGAAAAACTGTTTTTT	CASSLGAGLDEKLFF	TRBV27	TRBJ1-4	many	NA
TGTGCTACATGTTGGGGCTATAGCAATCAGCCCCAGCATTTT	CATCWGYSNQPQHF	TRBV19	TRBJ1-5	NA	NA
TGTGCCAGCAGCTTGGTTGACAGGGAGCTGTTTTTT	CASSLVDRELFF	TRBV5-5	TRBJ2-2	many	NA
TGTGCCAGCATCGGCACAAGACATGTCACAGATACGCAGTATTTT	CASIGTRHVTDTQYF	TRBV7-2	TRBJ2-3	few	NA
TGCAGTGCCCCTATAGCGGGGGCGAAAGATACGCAGTATTTT	CSAPIAGAKDTQYF	TRBV20-1	TRBJ2-3	few	TRBD2
TGTGCCAGCAGCCATGTGACGACAGGGGAGGCTGAAAAACTGTTTTTT	CASSHVTTGEAEKLFF	TRBV4-2	TRBJ1-4	many	TRBD1
TGTGCCACCAGCAGCGAAGCCAAAAACATTCAGTACTTC	CATSSEAKNIQYF	TRBV15	TRBJ2-4	many	NA
TGTGCCAGCAGCGTAGTAGGCAGTTACAATGAGCAGTTCTTC	CASSVVGSYNEQFF	TRBV9	TRBJ2-1	many	NA
TGTGCCAGCAGCCAAGCAGGCCAGGGGGCCTATGGCTACACCTTC	CASSQAGQGAYGYTF	TRBV14	TRBJ1-2	many	TRBD1